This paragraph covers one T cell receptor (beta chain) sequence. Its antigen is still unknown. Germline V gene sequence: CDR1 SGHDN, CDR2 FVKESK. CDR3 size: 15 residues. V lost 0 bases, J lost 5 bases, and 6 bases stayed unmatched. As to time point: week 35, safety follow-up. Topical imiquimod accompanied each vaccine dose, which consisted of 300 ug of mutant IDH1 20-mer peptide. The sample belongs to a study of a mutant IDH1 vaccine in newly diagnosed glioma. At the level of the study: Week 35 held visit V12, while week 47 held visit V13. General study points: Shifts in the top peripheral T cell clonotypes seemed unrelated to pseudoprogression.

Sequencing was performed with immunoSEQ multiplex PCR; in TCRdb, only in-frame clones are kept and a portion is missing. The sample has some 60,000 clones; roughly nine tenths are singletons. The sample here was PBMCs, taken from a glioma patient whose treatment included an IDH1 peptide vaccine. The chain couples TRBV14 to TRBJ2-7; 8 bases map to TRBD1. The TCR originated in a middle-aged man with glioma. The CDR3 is CASSQEVQGAHEQYF. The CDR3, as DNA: TGTGCCAGCAGCCAAGAGGTCCAGGGGGCCCACGAGCAGTACTTC.